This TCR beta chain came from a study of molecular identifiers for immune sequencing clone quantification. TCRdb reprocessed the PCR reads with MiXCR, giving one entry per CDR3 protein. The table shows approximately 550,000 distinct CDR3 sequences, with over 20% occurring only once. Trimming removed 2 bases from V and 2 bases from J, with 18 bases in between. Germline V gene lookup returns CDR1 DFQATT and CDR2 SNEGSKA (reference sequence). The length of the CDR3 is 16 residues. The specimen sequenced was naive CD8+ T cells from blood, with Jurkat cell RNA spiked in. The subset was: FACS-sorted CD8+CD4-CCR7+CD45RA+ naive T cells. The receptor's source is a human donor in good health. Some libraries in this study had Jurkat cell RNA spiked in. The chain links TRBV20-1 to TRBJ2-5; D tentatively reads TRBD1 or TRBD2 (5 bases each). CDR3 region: CSARSPRGRTQETQYF. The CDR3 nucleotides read TGCAGTGCTAGATCCCCAAGGGGACGGACACAAGAGACCCAGTACTTC.